This TCR beta chain was retrieved from a study of T cell changes during pregnancy in multiple sclerosis. Germline V CDR1 and CDR2: LNHDA, SQIVND (reference sequence). CDR3 length: 15 residues. Trimming removed 10 bases from V and 8 bases from J; junction bases left unmatched: 14. This table comes from immunoSEQ multiplex PCR, and its TCRdb copy is limited to in-frame clones, with some not included. The top ten clones hold approximately 2.3% of a sample with around 62,000 clones, roughly 87% of them seen once. The clonotype originates from a female donor in good health, enrolled as a control in a pregnancy study. The chain combines TRBV19 with TRBJ1-4, with 9 bases lining up with TRBD1. The sequencing here drew on peripheral blood, taken in the second trimester of pregnancy. This CDR3 reads CATCRSGTGREKLFF. CDR3 DNA: TGTGCCACCTGCCGTTCCGGGACAGGGCGCGAAAAACTGTTTTTT.